These 32 T cell receptor beta chains originate from one sample sequenced in a study of beta chain features in type 1 diabetes. The authors reverse transcribed all of the isolated RNA, so sequencing captured expressed TCRB transcripts. Assay used: immunoSEQ multiplex PCR; TCRdb lists only in-frame clones, some missing. The profile shows fewer than 650,000 clones, 15% to 17% of them singletons. Specimen: naive CD4+ T cells from blood. These receptor sequences come from a man younger than 35 in good health.

This clone was seen only a few times. This chain connects TRBV7-9 to TRBJ2-7, with D possibly being TRBD1 (6 bases). The CDR3 runs to 13 residues. Germline values: CDR1 SEHNR, CDR2 FQNEAQ (reference sequence). The V and J ends lost 3 bases and 6 bases respectively, with 12 bases between them. CDR3 protein: CASSLVGGSEQYF. CDR3 sequence (DNA): TGTGCCAGCAGCTTGGTTGGGGGCTCCGAGCAGTACTTC. Full variable domain (remainder filled in from reference TRBV7-9 and TRBJ2-7): DTGVSQNPRHKITKRGQNVTFRCDPISEHNRLYWYRQTLGQGPEFLTYFQNEAQLEKSRLLSDRFSAERPKGSFSTLEIQRTEQGDSAMYLCASSLVGGSEQYFGPGTRLTVT.

The J gene is TRBJ2-7, the V gene TRBV29-1; 8 bases map to TRBD1. Germline V gene data show CDR1 as SQVTM and CDR2 as ANQGSEA. With 7 bases clipped from V and 6 bases from J, the junction kept 8 bases outside the gene matches. This CDR3 has 12 residues. The DNA of the CDR3 is TGCAGCGCCCGACAGGGGTCGGTCGAGCAGTACTTC. Translating gives CSARQGSVEQYF.

This clone turned up a few times. CDR3 loop: CASSGTSGTDTQYF. The CDR3 nucleotides are TGCGCCAGCAGCGGGACTAGCGGCACAGATACGCAGTATTTT. V gene TRBV5-1 combines with J gene TRBJ2-3; 10 bases are a match to TRBD2. The CDR3 spans 14 residues. Germline V gene lookup returns CDR1 SGHRS and CDR2 YFSETQ. The trim removed 4 bases at V and 1 base at J, leaving 0 bases unmatched.

This clone showed up just a few times. The rearrangement links TRBV5-4 to TRBJ2-3; D perhaps matches TRBD1 (7 bases). Trimming cost V 4 bases and J 4 bases, with 22 bases left between them. The CDR3 loop spans 17 amino acids. Per the germline V gene, CDR1 is SGHNT and CDR2 is YYREEE (reference sequence). The CDR3 here is CASSPPGRGGAADTQYF. The CDR3 coding sequence is TGTGCCAGCAGCCCGCCCGGGAGAGGGGGCGCAGCAGATACGCAGTATTTT.

The chain links TRBV28 to TRBJ1-1; D unclear. V was shortened by 8 bases and J by 1 base, with 5 bases between the two germline ends. Germline V gives CDR1 MDHEN, CDR2 SYDVKM. There are 11 residues in the CDR3. For the CDR3, the DNA is TGTGCCAGCGGTAGGAACACTGAAGCTTTCTTT. Its protein product is CASGRNTEAFF. The entire variable domain, with the rest obtained from reference TRBV28 and TRBJ1-1, is as follows: DVKVTQSSRYLVKRTGEKVFLECVQDMDHENMFWYRQDPGLGLRLIYFSYDVKMKEKGDIPEGYSVSREKKERFSLILESASTNQTSMYLCASGRNTEAFFGQGTRLTVV.

The genes are TRBV7-9 and TRBJ1-1; the match to TRBD1 covers 9 bases. Trimming cost V 6 bases and J 5 bases; bases outside gene matches: 4. Germline CDR1 and CDR2: SEHNR and FQNEAQ (reference sequence). CDR3 length: 13 amino acids. CDR3 DNA: TGTGCCAGCAGGGGGACAGGGAGGACTGAAGCTTTCTTT. This codes for CASRGTGRTEAFF. The variable domain in full, completed from reference TRBV7-9 and TRBJ1-1, reads DTGVSQNPRHKITKRGQNVTFRCDPISEHNRLYWYRQTLGQGPEFLTYFQNEAQLEKSRLLSDRFSAERPKGSFSTLEIQRTEQGDSAMYLCASRGTGRTEAFFGQGTRLTVV.

J is TRBJ2-3 and V is TRBV6-1; possibly TRBD2 for D (5 bases). CDR3 length: 15 amino acids. Trimming stripped 6 bases from V and 6 bases from J, with 19 bases between. Per the germline V gene, CDR1 is MNHNS and CDR2 is SASEGT. CDR3: CASSLLGDLKDTQYF. The CDR3 bases are TGTGCCAGCAGCCTGCTGGGAGACCTTAAGGATACGCAGTATTTT.

This clone was counted only a few times. The chain combines TRBV4-3 with TRBJ2-1; the match to TRBD2 covers 9 bases. Losses at the gene ends were 4 bases for V and 9 bases for J; bases not matched to a gene: 16. This CDR3 has 17 residues. Germline V lookup: CDR1 LGHNA, CDR2 YSLEER. As DNA, the CDR3 is TGCGCCAGCAGCCCAACCTTGGGGGCTAGCGGGATGCTTGAGCAGTTCTTC. It encodes CASSPTLGASGMLEQFF.

The genes are TRBV30 and TRBJ2-7; D ambiguous. The CDR3 consists of 10 residues. The V gene's germline CDR1 is GTSNPN and CDR2 SVGIG (reference sequence). V was clipped by 3 bases and J by 5 bases, with 5 bases between them. The CDR3 sequence: CAWSRNEQYF. The CDR3 nucleotides are TGTGCCTGGAGCAGGAACGAGCAGTACTTC.

The chain couples TRBV15 to TRBJ2-7; TRBD1 agrees at 7 bases. The CDR3 totals 13 residues. V was pared by 6 bases and J by 2 bases, with 4 bases of the junction left unmatched. CDR1 LNHNV and CDR2 YYDKDF come from the germline V gene (reference sequence). In nucleotides, the CDR3 is TGTGCCACCAGTAGGGACAGCGCCTACGAGCAGTACTTC. Amino acids: CATSRDSAYEQYF.

This clone was seen a few times. The rearrangement uses TRBV2 and TRBJ1-5, with 7 bases fitting TRBD1. CDR3 length: 14 residues. V shed 6 bases and J 6 bases; nucleotides not matched to a gene: 8. CDR1 and CDR2 (germline): SNHLY, FYNNEI. CDR3 sequence reads: CASRQQGFGQPQHF. The CDR3 DNA reads as TGTGCCAGCAGACAACAGGGGTTCGGTCAGCCCCAGCATTTT.

This clone was detected only a few times. This rearrangement joins TRBV6-6 to TRBJ2-7, with TRBD1 matching over 9 bases. This CDR3 has 15 residues. With V trimmed by 6 bases and J by 4 bases, 10 bases remained unmatched. CDR1 and CDR2 from the germline V gene are MNHNY and SVGAGI (reference sequence). CDR3 nucleotides: TGTGCCAGCAGCCCCTCCGGGACAGGGCAATACGAGCAGTACTTC. Amino acids: CASSPSGTGQYEQYF.

The V call is TRBV5-1, the J call TRBJ2-3; 7 bases are shared with TRBD2. Trimming at V came to 4 bases and at J to 9 bases, leaving 8 bases not matched to a gene. There are 13 residues in the CDR3. Germline loops: CDR1 SGHRS, CDR2 YFSETQ. The DNA of the CDR3 is TGCGCCAGCAGCCCGACTCTAGCGGAAACGCAGTATTTT. This translates into CASSPTLAETQYF.

The J gene is TRBJ2-3, the V gene TRBV7-2, with TRBD2 matching over 14 bases. V lost 6 bases to trimming and J lost 6 bases; unmatched junction nucleotides: 8. Germline CDR1 SGHTA, CDR2 FQGNSA. The CDR3 loop spans 16 amino acids. The CDR3, as DNA: TGTGCCAGCAGGGACGGACTAGCGGGAGGAACTGATACGCAGTATTTT. Protein: CASRDGLAGGTDTQYF.

The chain is built from TRBV2 and TRBJ1-5, with D possibly being TRBD1 (5 bases). Trimming took off 6 bases at V and 4 bases at J, with 19 bases between the two ends. The CDR3 length is 16 residues. Germline CDR1 is SNHLY and CDR2 is FYNNEI. CDR3 sequence: CASSRRDSLLNQPQHF. In DNA form, the CDR3 reads TGTGCCAGCAGCAGACGAGACAGCCTACTAAATCAGCCCCAGCATTTT. Combining the CDR3 with reference TRBV2 and TRBJ1-5 gives the whole variable domain EPEVTQTPSHQVTQMGQEVILRCVPISNHLYFYWYRQILGQKVEFLVSFYNNEISEKSEIFDDQFSVERPDGSNFTLKIRSTKLEDSAMYFCASSRRDSLLNQPQHFGDGTRLSIL.

This clone occurred a few times. This chain connects TRBV9 to TRBJ1-2; D might be TRBD1 (5 bases). The V and J ends lost 0 bases and 9 bases respectively, with 9 bases between them. CDR3 size: 12 residues. Germline CDR1 is SGDLS and CDR2 is YYNGEE. The CDR3 DNA reads TGTGCCAGCAGCGTAGCTAGGGGAAGCTACACCTTC. Its protein is CASSVARGSYTF.

Comments on this clone: Given a far larger clone just one base away, this is likely a sequencing read error. The gene calls are TRBV5-6 and TRBJ2-3, with D unresolved. CDR1 is SGHDT and CDR2 is YYEEEE in the germline V gene. V was shortened by 3 bases and J by 2 bases, with 1 base between the two germline ends. The CDR3 is made up of 11 amino acids. The CDR3 DNA reads TGTGCCAGCAGCTCCACAGATACGCAGTATTTT. Its translation is CASSSTDTQYF.

This clone was seen a few times. This chain uses TRBV14 with TRBJ2-1; unclear D gene. Between the trimmed V and J ends, which lost 0 bases and 4 bases, there was a span of 10 bases. The CDR3 has 15 amino acids. The V gene's germline CDR1 is SGHDN and CDR2 FVKESK. The CDR3 reads CASSQDMLVYNEQFF. In DNA, the CDR3 is TGTGCCAGCAGCCAAGATATGCTGGTTTACAATGAGCAGTTCTTC.

This clone was detected only a few times. The chain employs TRBV27 and TRBJ2-3; no firm D call. Deletions cut 2 bases from V and 0 bases from J, with 6 bases between. The CDR3 covers 14 residues. Germline lookup yields CDR1 MNHEY and CDR2 SMNVEV (reference sequence). The CDR3 region has the DNA TGTGCCAGCAGTTTACTCTCTAGCACAGATACGCAGTATTTT. Its protein is CASSLLSSTDTQYF.

The chain recombines TRBV6-1 with TRBJ1-4; D is unclear. The CDR3 covers 13 residues. With 7 bases removed from V and 6 bases from J, the gap between germline ends came to 12 bases. CDR1 is MNHNS, CDR2 SASEGT, per germline. CDR3 region: CASTRLTDEKLFF. The CDR3 bases are TGTGCCAGCACGCGTTTGACGGATGAAAAACTGTTTTTT.

The genes are TRBV7-9 and TRBJ1-6; 8 bases agree with TRBD1. The CDR3 runs 15 residues. Germline CDR1 and CDR2: SEHNR and FQNEAQ (reference sequence). Losses at the gene ends were 0 bases for V and 10 bases for J; bases not matched to a gene: 5. This CDR3 is CASSLAGQVQSPLHF. CDR3 coding DNA: TGTGCCAGCAGCTTAGCGGGACAGGTCCAGTCACCCCTCCACTTT. The full variable domain, with the rest looked up from reference TRBV7-9 and TRBJ1-6, is DTGVSQNPRHKITKRGQNVTFRCDPISEHNRLYWYRQTLGQGPEFLTYFQNEAQLEKSRLLSDRFSAERPKGSFSTLEIQRTEQGDSAMYLCASSLAGQVQSPLHFGNGTRLTVT.

This clone was observed a handful of times. The chain employs TRBV7-6 and TRBJ1-3; D uncertain. V was clipped by 4 bases and J by 0 bases, with 13 bases between them. CDR1 and CDR2 from the germline V gene are SGHVS and FNYEAQ. The CDR3 totals 16 residues. CDR3 sequence: CASSSPPTSSGNTIYF. In nucleotides, the CDR3 is TGTGCCAGCAGCTCTCCTCCCACGAGCTCTGGAAACACCATATATTTT.

Comment on this clone: The sample has other DNA sequences that encode this CDR3 too. V is TRBV7-9 and J is TRBJ1-1; weak D call: TRBD1 (6 bases). This CDR3 has 14 residues. V shed 6 bases and J shed 1 base, with 12 bases lying between them. Germline-derived CDR1 and CDR2 are SEHNR and FQNEAQ (reference sequence). The CDR3 region is CASSFTGQNTEAFF. DNA of the CDR3: TGTGCCAGCAGTTTTACAGGGCAGAACACTGAAGCTTTCTTT.

This chain links TRBV6-1 with TRBJ2-1, with D perhaps TRBD2 (6 bases). The CDR3 is 15 residues long. V lost 6 bases, J lost 0 bases, and 12 bases lay in between. Germline V CDR1 and CDR2: MNHNS, SASEGT. Here the CDR3 reads CASRLAATSYNEQFF. CDR3 DNA: TGTGCCAGCAGATTAGCGGCCACCTCCTACAATGAGCAGTTCTTC.

The chain couples TRBV5-1 to TRBJ2-7; D tentatively fits TRBD1 or TRBD2 (5 bases each). CDR3 size: 14 residues. CDR1 and CDR2 from the germline V gene are SGHRS and YFSETQ. Deletions cut 4 bases from V and 7 bases from J, with 18 bases between. This chain's CDR3 is CASSPNVGTREQYF. The CDR3 DNA follows: TGCGCCAGCAGCCCCAATGTGGGGACGCGGGAGCAGTACTTC.

For the CDR3, the DNA is TGTGCCAGCAGCTCGGGACTAGGGGCACGAAGCTCCTACGAGCAGTACTTC. It specifies CASSSGLGARSSYEQYF. The chain links TRBV7-9 to TRBJ2-7; TRBD2 matches at 8 bases. With 4 bases clipped from V and 0 bases from J, the junction kept 11 bases outside the gene matches. The CDR3 loop spans 17 amino acids. Germline CDR1 SEHNR, CDR2 FQNEAQ (reference sequence).

This clone came up a few times. The chain combines TRBV10-3 with TRBJ2-7; TRBD2 agrees at 7 bases. The V segment lost 7 bases and the J segment 0 bases; nucleotides outside the gene matches: 9. The CDR3 is 15 residues long. Germline CDR1 and CDR2: ENHRY and SYGVKD. CDR3 in amino acids: CAINAWGGSSYEQYF. For the CDR3, the DNA is TGTGCCATCAACGCGTGGGGCGGGAGCTCCTACGAGCAGTACTTC.

A few counts support this clone. V and J are TRBV20-1 and TRBJ2-7, with D tentatively TRBD1 (5 bases). The V end was cut by 5 bases, the J end by 6 bases, with 11 bases between. The CDR3 loop spans 11 amino acids. In germline, CDR1 is DFQATT, CDR2 SNEGSKA (reference sequence). CDR3 nucleotides: TGCAGTGCTTCCAGGGTCACCGAGCAGTACTTC. It yields the protein CSASRVTEQYF.

The genes are TRBV6-5 and TRBJ2-3, with D unresolved. This CDR3 comprises 14 residues. CDR1 is MNHEY and CDR2 is SVGAGI in the germline V gene. Deletions cut 7 bases from V and 2 bases from J, with 13 bases between. CDR3 residues: CASNERTFTDTQYF. For the CDR3, the DNA is TGTGCCAGCAACGAGCGCACCTTCACAGATACGCAGTATTTT.

The chain combines TRBV21-1 with TRBJ2-1; the table's D call, TRBD2, was not checked against the DNA. TRBV21-1 is termed a pseudogene. This CDR3 is 16 amino acids long. The CDR3 DNA reads TGTGCCAGCAGCAAAGTTAATCCGAGAGGCTACAATGAGCAGTTCTTC. Its protein is CASSKVNPRGYNEQFF.

The chain uses TRBV7-2 and TRBJ1-5; maybe TRBD1 (5 bases). The CDR3 runs 15 residues. V was trimmed by 1 base and J by 0 bases, leaving 7 bases between them. Germline lookup yields CDR1 SGHTA and CDR2 FQGNSA. The CDR3 loop is CASSLDGASNQPQHF. The CDR3 DNA reads TGTGCCAGCAGCTTAGACGGGGCTAGCAATCAGCCCCAGCATTTT.

The chain employs TRBV6-5 and TRBJ2-7, with 9 bases identical to TRBD1. Germline CDR1 MNHEY, CDR2 SVGAGI. Losses at the gene ends were 4 bases for V and 4 bases for J; bases not matched to a gene: 5. The CDR3 runs 14 residues. The CDR3 bases are TGTGCCAGCAGTTCCCGGGACAGGGTTTACGAGCAGTACTTC. This gives the protein CASSSRDRVYEQYF.